The clone carrying this TCR beta chain came up many times. Its antigen remains unknown. The sample comes from a study of early T cells in non-severe SARS-CoV-2 infection. About the research overall: The study sequenced bulk RNA from unsorted whole blood, with chains unpaired.

V lost 6 bases to trimming and J lost 2 bases; unmatched junction nucleotides: 7. The germline CDR1 and CDR2 sequences are SGHAT and FQNNGV. The CDR3 is 15 residues long. Overall study findings and caveats: VDJdb matching favored anti-spike CD8 responses, missing private and CD4 specificities.

The protocol attached unique molecular identifiers to individual cDNA molecules. TCRdb used MiXCR to reprocess the 5' RACE reads, holding one entry per CDR3 protein. In the table there are 20,000 to 25,000 distinct CDR3 sequences, 3.5% to 5.5% of which are singletons. This receptor was identified in an adult who was a healthcare worker with PCR-confirmed SARS-CoV-2 infection or an uninfected control (not recorded which). The gene calls are TRBV11-2 and TRBJ2-7; 10 bases match TRBD2. The specimen sequenced was whole blood. The CDR3 DNA is TGTGCCAGCAGACTAGCGGGGTTCGGCGCCTACGAGCAGTACTTC. It codes for CASRLAGFGAYEQYF.